Listed below are T cell receptor beta chains from one sample, sequenced in a study of blood T cell repertoires in COVID-19. Some clones are missing from TCRdb's copy, which holds only in-frame ones; the method was immunoSEQ multiplex PCR. The table has 300,000 or so clones, roughly 92% seen once. The sample was peripheral blood. All receptors derive from a woman aged 25-40 years with COVID-19, enrolled during active disease. The CDR3 runs from the conserved cysteine through the conserved F or W. The D gene is left open where the match is weak. Part of the rows lack a size; the others show once, few, many or a class for expanded clones.

NA	TRBJ2-1	TRBV7-7	TRBD1	CASSPQGARNEQFF	TGTGCCAGCAGCCCACAGGGGGCGCGGAATGAGCAGTTCTTC
NA	TRBJ2-1	TRBV5-1	NA	CASSPPGRDEQFF	TGCGCCAGCAGCCCTCCAGGGCGCGATGAGCAGTTCTTC
once	TRBJ2-5	TRBV29-1	NA	CSVIEWETQYF	TGCAGCGTTATTGAGTGGGAGACCCAGTACTTC
NA	TRBJ1-1	TRBV19	TRBD1	CASRHRGDTEAFF	TGTGCCAGTAGACACAGGGGTGACACTGAAGCTTTCTTT
NA	TRBJ2-7	TRBV5-6	NA	CASSFYQAAGEQYF	TGTGCCAGCAGCTTTTACCAGGCGGCGGGGGAGCAGTACTTC
NA	TRBJ2-2	TRBV29-1	TRBD1	CSAGRGRTNTGELFF	TGCAGCGCTGGAAGGGGGCGTACGAACACCGGGGAGCTGTTTTTT
NA	TRBJ2-1	TRBV7-8	TRBD2	CASTVRVGLAGAEQFF	TGTGCCAGCACCGTCAGGGTCGGGCTAGCGGGAGCTGAGCAGTTCTTC
few	TRBJ1-1	TRBV7-9	NA	CASSSAPGLPNTEAFF	TGTGCCAGCAGCTCGGCTCCGGGACTCCCGAACACTGAAGCTTTCTTT
NA	TRBJ2-1	TRBV27	TRBD2	CASRKISGTSGRGSGEQFF	TGTGCCAGCAGAAAAATCTCCGGGACTAGCGGGAGAGGGTCTGGGGAGCAGTTCTTC
NA	TRBJ2-3	TRBV24-1	NA	CATRDFTDTQYF	TGTGCCACCCGGGACTTCACAGATACGCAGTATTTT
NA	TRBJ2-1	TRBV5-6	TRBD2	CASSLGLAGGNEQFF	TGTGCCAGCAGCCTGGGTCTAGCGGGAGGTAATGAGCAGTTCTTC
few	TRBJ1-1	TRBV2	TRBD1	CASIPGQGRGDTEAFF	TGTGCCAGCATTCCGGGACAGGGACGTGGGGACACTGAAGCTTTCTTT
NA	TRBJ1-3	TRBV30	NA	CASILSAGNTIYF	TGTGCCTCAATCCTCTCGGCTGGAAACACCATATATTTT
NA	TRBJ2-2	TRBV14	TRBD2	CASSLRPGLATGELFF	TGTGCCAGCAGCTTAAGGCCGGGACTAGCGACCGGGGAGCTGTTTTTT